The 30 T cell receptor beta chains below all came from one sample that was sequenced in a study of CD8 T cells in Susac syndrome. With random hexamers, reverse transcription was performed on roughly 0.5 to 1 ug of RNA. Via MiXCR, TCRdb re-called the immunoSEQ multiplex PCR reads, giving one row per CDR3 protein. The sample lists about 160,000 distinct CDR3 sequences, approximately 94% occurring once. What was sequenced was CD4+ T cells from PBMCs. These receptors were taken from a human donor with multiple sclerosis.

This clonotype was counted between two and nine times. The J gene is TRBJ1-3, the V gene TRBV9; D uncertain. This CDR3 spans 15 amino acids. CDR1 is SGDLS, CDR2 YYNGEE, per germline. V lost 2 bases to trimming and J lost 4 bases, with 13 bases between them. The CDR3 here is CASSVGGLSGNTIYF. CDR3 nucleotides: TGTGCCAGCAGCGTGGGAGGTCTCAGCGGAAACACCATATATTTT.

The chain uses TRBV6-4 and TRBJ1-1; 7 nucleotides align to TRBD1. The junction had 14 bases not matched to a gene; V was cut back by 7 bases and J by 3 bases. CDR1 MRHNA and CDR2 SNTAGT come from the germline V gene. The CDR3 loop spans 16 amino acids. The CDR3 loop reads CASTRTGTEADTEAFF. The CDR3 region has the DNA TGTGCCAGCACCCGGACAGGAACGGAAGCGGACACTGAAGCTTTCTTT.

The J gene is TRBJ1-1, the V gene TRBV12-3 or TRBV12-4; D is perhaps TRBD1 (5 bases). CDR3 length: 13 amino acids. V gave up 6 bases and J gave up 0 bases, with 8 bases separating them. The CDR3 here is CASRMGLNTEAFF. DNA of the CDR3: TGTGCCAGCAGAATGGGACTGAACACTGAAGCTTTCTTT.

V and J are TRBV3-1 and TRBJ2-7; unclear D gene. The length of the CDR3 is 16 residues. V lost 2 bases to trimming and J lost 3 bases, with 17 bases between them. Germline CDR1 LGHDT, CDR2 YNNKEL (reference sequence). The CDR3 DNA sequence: TGTGCCAGCAGCCAATTAGTCGCTTCGTGGGTCTACGAGCAGTACTTC. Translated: CASSQLVASWVYEQYF.

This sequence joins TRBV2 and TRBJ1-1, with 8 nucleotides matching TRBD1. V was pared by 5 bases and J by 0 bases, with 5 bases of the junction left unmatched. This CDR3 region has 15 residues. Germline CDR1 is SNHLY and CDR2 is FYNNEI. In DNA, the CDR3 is TGTGCCAGCAGTTGGACAGGGATAGTGAACACTGAAGCTTTCTTT. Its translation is CASSWTGIVNTEAFF.

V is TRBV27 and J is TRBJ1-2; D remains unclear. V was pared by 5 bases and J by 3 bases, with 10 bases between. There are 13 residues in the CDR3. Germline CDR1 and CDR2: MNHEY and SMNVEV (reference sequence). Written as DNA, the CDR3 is TGTGCCAGCAGTCCCAGAGGAGACTATGGCTACACCTTC. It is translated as CASSPRGDYGYTF.

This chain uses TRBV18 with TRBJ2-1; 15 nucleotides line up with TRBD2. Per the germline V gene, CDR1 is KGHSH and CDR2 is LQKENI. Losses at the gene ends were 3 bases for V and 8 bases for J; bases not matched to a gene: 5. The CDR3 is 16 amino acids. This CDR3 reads CASSPPGLAGGDEQFF. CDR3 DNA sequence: TGTGCCAGCTCACCCCCGGGACTAGCGGGAGGCGATGAGCAGTTCTTC.

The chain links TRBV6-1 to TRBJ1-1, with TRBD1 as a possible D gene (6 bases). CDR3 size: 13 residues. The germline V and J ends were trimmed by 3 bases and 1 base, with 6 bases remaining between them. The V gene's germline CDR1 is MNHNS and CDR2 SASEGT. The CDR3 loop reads CASSDRGNTEAFF. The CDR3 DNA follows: TGTGCCAGCAGTGACAGGGGGAACACTGAAGCTTTCTTT.

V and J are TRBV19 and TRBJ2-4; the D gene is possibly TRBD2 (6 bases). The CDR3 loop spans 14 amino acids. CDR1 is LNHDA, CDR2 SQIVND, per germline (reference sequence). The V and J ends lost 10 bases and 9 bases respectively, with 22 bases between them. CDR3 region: CATRVAARFSIQYF. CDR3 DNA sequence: TGTGCCACTAGGGTAGCGGCCCGGTTTAGCATTCAGTACTTC.

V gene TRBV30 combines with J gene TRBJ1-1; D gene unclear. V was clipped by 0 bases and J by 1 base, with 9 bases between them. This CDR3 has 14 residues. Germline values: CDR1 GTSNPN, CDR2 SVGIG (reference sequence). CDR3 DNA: TGTGCCTGGAGTGTAGTCTCTGCGAACACTGAAGCTTTCTTT. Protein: CAWSVVSANTEAFF.

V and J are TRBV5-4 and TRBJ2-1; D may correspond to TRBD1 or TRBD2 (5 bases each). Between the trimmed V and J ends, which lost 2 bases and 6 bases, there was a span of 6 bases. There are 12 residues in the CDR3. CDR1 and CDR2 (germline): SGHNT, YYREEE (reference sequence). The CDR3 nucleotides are TGTGCCAGCAGCTTTGGGGGCAATGAGCAGTTCTTC. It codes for CASSFGGNEQFF.

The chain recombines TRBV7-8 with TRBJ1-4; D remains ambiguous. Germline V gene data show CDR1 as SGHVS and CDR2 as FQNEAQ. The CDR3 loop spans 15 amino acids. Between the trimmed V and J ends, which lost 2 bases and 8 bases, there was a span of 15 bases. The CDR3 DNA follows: TGTGCCAGCAGCTTAAATGTCCCCCCTGGGGAAAAACTGTTTTTT. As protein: CASSLNVPPGEKLFF. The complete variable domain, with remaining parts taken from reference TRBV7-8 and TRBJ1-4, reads GAGVSQSPRYKVAKRGQDVALRCDPISGHVSLFWYQQALGQGPEFLTYFQNEAQLDKSGLPSDRFFAERPEGSVSTLKIQRTQQEDSAVYLCASSLNVPPGEKLFFGSGTQLSVL.

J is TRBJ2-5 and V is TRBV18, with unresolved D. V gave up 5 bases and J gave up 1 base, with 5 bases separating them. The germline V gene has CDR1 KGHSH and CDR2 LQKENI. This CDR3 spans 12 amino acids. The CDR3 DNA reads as TGTGCCAGCTCAGACCTCCAAGAGACCCAGTACTTC. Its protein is CASSDLQETQYF. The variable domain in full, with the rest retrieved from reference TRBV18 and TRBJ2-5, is NAGVMQNPRHLVRRRGQEARLRCSPMKGHSHVYWYRQLPEEGLKFMVYLQKENIIDESGMPKERFSAEFPKEGPSILRIQQVVRGDSAAYFCASSDLQETQYFGPGTRLLVL.

CDR3 nucleotides: TGTGCCAGCAGTTTTTGGGGGGAGACCCAGTACTTC. Residues: CASSFWGETQYF. V and J are TRBV12-3 or TRBV12-4 and TRBJ2-5; D possibly uses TRBD1 or TRBD2 (5 bases each). Trimming pared 3 bases from V and 5 bases from J, leaving 7 bases between. The CDR3 has 12 residues.

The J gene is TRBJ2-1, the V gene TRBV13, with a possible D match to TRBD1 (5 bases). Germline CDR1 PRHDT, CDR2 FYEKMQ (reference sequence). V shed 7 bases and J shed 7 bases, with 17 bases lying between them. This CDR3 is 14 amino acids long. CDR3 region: CASKRTTLQNEQFF. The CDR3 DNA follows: TGTGCCAGCAAGAGGACAACGCTCCAGAATGAGCAGTTCTTC.

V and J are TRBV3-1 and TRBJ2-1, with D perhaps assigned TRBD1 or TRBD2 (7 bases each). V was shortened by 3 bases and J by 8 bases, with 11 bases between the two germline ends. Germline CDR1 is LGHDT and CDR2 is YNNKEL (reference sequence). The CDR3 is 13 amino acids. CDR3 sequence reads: CASSHAGGDEQFF. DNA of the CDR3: TGTGCCAGCAGCCACGCAGGGGGGGATGAGCAGTTCTTC.

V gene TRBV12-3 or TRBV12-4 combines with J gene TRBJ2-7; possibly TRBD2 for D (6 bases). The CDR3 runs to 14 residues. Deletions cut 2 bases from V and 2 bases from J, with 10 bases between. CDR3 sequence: CASSLWEETYEQYF. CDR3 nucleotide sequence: TGTGCCAGCAGTTTATGGGAGGAGACCTACGAGCAGTACTTC.

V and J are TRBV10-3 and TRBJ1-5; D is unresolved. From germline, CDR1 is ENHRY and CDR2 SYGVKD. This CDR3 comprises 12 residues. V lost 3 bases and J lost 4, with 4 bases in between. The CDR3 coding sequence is TGTGCCATCAGTGACCGAAATCAGCCCCAGCATTTT. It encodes CAISDRNQPQHF.

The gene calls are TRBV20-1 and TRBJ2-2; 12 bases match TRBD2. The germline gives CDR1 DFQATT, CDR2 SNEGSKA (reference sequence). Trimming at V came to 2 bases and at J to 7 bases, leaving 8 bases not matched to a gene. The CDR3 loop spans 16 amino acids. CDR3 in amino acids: CSARSASGRGNGELFF. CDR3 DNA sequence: TGCAGTGCTAGATCCGCTAGCGGGAGGGGTAACGGGGAGCTGTTTTTT.

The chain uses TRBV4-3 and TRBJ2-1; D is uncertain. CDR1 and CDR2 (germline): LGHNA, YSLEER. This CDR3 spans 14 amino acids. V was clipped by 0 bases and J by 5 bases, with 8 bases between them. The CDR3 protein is CASSQDFGNNEQFF. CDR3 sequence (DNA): TGCGCCAGCAGCCAAGATTTTGGGAACAATGAGCAGTTCTTC.

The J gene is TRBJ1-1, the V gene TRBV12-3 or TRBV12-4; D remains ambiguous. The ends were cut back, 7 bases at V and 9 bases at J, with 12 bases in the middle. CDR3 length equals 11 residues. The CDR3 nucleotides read TGTGCCAGCACCCTCCGGAGCCAAGCTTTCTTT. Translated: CASTLRSQAFF.

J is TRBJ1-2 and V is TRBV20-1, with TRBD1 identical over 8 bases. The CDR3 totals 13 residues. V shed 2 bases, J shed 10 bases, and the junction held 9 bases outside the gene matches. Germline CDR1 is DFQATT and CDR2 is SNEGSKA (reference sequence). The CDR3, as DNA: TGCAGTGCTAGAAAAACAGGGGGAGATGCCTACACCTTC. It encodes CSARKTGGDAYTF.

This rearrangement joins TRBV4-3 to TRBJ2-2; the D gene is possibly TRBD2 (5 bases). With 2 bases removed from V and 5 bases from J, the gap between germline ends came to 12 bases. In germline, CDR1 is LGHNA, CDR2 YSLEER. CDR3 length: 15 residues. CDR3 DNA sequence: TGCGCCAGCAGCCAACGACCCGGGATTACCGGGGAGCTGTTTTTT. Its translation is CASSQRPGITGELFF.

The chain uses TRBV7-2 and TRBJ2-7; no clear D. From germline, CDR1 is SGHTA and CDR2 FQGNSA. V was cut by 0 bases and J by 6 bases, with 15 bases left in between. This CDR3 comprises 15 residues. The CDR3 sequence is CASSLAARTSGEQYF. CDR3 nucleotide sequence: TGTGCCAGCAGCTTAGCGGCCAGGACCAGTGGCGAGCAGTACTTC. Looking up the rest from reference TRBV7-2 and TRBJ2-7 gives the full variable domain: GAGVSQSPSNKVTEKGKDVELRCDPISGHTALYWYRQSLGQGLEFLIYFQGNSAPDKSGLPSDRFSAERTGGSVSTLTIQRTQQEDSAVYLCASSLAARTSGEQYFGPGTRLTVT.

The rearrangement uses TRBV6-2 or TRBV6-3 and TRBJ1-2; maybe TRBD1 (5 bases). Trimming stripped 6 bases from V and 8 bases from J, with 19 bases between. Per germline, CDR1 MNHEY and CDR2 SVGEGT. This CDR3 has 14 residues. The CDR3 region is CASSADRDRGGYTF. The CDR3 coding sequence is TGTGCCAGCAGCGCCGACCGGGACCGTGGCGGCTACACCTTC.

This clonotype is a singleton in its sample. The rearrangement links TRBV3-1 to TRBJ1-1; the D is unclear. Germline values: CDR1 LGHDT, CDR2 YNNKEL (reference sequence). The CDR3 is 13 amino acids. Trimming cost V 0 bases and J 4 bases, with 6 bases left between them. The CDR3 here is CASSQDPGTEAFF. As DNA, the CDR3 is TGTGCCAGCAGCCAAGACCCTGGCACTGAAGCTTTCTTT.

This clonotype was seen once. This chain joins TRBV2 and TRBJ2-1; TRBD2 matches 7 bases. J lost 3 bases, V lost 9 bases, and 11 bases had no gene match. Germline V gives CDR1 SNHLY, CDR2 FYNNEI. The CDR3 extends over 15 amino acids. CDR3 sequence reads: CARGAGRPFYNEQFF. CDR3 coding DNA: TGTGCCAGAGGGGCCGGGAGGCCATTCTACAATGAGCAGTTCTTC.

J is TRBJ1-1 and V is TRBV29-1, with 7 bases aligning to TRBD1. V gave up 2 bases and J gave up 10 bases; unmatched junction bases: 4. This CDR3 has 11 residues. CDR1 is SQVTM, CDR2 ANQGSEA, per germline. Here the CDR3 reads CSVEPRGGAFF. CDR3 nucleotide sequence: TGCAGCGTTGAACCCAGGGGGGGAGCTTTCTTT.

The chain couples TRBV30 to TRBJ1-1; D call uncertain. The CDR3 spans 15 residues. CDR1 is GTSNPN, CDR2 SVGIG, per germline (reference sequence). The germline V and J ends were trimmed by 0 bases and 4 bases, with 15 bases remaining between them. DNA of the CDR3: TGTGCCTGGAGTGTACACGTCGGGGTCGGCACTGAAGCTTTCTTT. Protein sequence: CAWSVHVGVGTEAFF. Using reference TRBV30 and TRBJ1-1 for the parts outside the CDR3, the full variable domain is SQTIHQWPATLVQPVGSPLSLECTVEGTSNPNLYWYRQAAGRGLQLLFYSVGIGQISSEVPQNLSASRPQDRQFILSSKKLLLSDSGFYLCAWSVHVGVGTEAFFGQGTRLTVV.

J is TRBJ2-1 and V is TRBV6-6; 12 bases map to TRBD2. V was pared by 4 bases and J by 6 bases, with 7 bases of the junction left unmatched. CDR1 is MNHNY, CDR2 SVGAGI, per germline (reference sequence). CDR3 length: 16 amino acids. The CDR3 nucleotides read TGTGCCAGCAGTTCTCAACTAGCGGGAGGAGGCAATGAGCAGTTCTTC. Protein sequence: CASSSQLAGGGNEQFF.